This paragraph covers one TCR beta chain sequence. This specimen belongs to a study of shared clonotypes between healthy human individuals. Study at large: Every donor yielded three CD4 naive, three CD4 memory, two CD8 naive and one CD8 memory plate.

There are 13 residues in the CDR3. The ends were cut back, 6 bases at V and 2 bases at J, with 10 bases in the middle. The germline V gene has CDR1 SGHDN and CDR2 FVKESK. Cells designated naive CD8 were CD45RO-negative and were positively selected for CCR7, with terminally differentiated effector memory CD45RA+ cells excluded. The data were produced by immunoSEQ multiplex PCR, yet TCRdb's version contains in-frame clones alone and is incomplete. The sample lists about 1,800,000 clones, about 95% occurring once. The chain couples TRBV14 to TRBJ2-5, with D unresolved. Sequencing used naive CD8+ T cells sorted from blood. The receptor comes from a man between 18 and 29 years old in good health. Here the CDR3 reads CASRETAQETQYF. The CDR3 DNA reads TGTGCCAGCAGAGAGACTGCTCAAGAGACCCAGTACTTC.